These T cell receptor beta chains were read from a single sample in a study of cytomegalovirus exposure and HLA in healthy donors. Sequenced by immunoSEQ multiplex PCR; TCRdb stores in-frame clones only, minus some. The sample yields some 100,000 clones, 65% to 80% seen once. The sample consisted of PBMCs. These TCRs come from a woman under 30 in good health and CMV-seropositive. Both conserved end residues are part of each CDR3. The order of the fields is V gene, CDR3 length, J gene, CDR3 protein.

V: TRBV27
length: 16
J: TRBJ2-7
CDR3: CASSRQALDRTYEQYF

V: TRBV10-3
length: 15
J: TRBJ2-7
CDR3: CAIRESGGSSYEQYF

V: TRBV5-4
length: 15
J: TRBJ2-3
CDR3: CASSFSGGYTDTQYF

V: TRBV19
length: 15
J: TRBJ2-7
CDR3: CASSRGQGFFYEQYF

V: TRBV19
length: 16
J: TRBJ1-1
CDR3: CASSIPTGGLDTEAFF

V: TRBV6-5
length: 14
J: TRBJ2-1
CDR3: CASSLGTPRDEQFF

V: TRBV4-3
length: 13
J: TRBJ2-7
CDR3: CASSQGLAYEQYF

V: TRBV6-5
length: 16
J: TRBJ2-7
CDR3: CASSYSGPSYPYEQYF

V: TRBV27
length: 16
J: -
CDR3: CASSLSLIMSSYEQYF

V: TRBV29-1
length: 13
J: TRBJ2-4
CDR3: CSASGGEKNIQYF

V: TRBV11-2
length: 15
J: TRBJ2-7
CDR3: CASSLDGTGSTEQYF

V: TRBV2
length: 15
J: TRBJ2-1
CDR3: CASSGRTSGTDEQFF

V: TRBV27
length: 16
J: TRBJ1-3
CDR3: CASSFSGTGGWNTIYF

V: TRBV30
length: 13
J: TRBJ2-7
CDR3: CAWELALSYEQYF

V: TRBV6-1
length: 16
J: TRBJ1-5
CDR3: CASSALDRGGVQPQHF

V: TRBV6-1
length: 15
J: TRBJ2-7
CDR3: CATLLGTGNPYEQYF

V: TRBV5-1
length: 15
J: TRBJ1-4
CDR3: CASSLAPGGQEKLFF